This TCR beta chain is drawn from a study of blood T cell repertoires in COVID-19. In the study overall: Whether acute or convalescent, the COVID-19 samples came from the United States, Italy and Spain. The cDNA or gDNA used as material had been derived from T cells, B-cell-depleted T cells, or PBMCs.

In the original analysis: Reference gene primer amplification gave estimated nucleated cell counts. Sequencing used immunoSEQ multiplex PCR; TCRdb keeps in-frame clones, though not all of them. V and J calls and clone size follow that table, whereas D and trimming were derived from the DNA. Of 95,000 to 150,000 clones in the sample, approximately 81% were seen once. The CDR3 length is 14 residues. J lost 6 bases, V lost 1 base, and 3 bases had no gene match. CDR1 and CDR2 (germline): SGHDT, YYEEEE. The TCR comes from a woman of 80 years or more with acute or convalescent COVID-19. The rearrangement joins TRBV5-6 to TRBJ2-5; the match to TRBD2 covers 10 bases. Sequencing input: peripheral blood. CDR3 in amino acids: CASSLTSGKQTQYF. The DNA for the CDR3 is TGTGCCAGCAGCTTGACTAGCGGGAAACAGACCCAGTACTTC.